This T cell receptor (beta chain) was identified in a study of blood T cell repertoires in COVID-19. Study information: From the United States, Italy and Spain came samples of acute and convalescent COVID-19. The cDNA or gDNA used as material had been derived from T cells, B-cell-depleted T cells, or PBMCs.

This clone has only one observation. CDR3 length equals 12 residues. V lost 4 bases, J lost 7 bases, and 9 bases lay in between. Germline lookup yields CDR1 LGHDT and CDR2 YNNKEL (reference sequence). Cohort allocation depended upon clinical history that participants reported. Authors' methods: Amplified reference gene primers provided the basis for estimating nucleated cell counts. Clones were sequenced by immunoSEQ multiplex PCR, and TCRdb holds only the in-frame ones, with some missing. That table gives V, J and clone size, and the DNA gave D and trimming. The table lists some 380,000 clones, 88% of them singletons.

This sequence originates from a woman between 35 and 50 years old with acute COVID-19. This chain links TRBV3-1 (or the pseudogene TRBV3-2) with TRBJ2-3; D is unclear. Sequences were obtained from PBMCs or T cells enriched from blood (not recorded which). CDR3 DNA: TGTGCCAGCAGCCCAGATCGGTATACGCAGTATTTT. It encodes CASSPDRYTQYF.